These T cell receptor beta chains were read from a single sample in a study of beta chain features in type 1 diabetes. Method: immunoSEQ multiplex PCR; TCRdb's copy keeps in-frame clones and lacks some. The repertoire holds nearly 350,000 clones, with around 9.7% as singletons. The specimen was central memory CD4+ T cells from blood. The receptors were gathered from a man aged 30-40 years with type 1 diabetes. Each CDR3 is given with its conserved first and last residue. Size values are once, few and many counts, or a class for expanded clones, and some rows have none.

V gene: TRBV29-1
clone size: few
J gene: TRBJ1-2
CDR3 protein: CSAEGEDYGYTF

V gene: TRBV11-2
clone size: -
J gene: TRBJ2-1
CDR3 protein: CASSRGRVNNEQFF

V gene: TRBV2
clone size: few
J gene: TRBJ2-1
CDR3 protein: CASSGLRQEKTVYEQFF

V gene: TRBV5-5
clone size: -
J gene: TRBJ1-6
CDR3 protein: CASSPTGNSYNSPLHF

V gene: TRBV7-9
clone size: few
J gene: TRBJ2-5
CDR3 protein: CASSRSRQETQYF

V gene: TRBV28
clone size: few
J gene: TRBJ1-2
CDR3 protein: CASSLQGQKGYTF

V gene: TRBV6-5
clone size: few
J gene: TRBJ2-5
CDR3 protein: CASRLRGVLQETQYF

V gene: TRBV4-3
clone size: -
J gene: TRBJ2-7
CDR3 protein: CASSPRKGHEQYF

V gene: TRBV5-1
clone size: -
J gene: TRBJ1-2
CDR3 protein: CASSLVWENGYTF

V gene: TRBV29-1
clone size: -
J gene: TRBJ2-5
CDR3 protein: CSVGLTQETQYF

V gene: TRBV6-5
clone size: -
J gene: TRBJ1-6
CDR3 protein: CASSYGRGNSPLHF

V gene: TRBV9
clone size: few
J gene: TRBJ2-7
CDR3 protein: CASSARDTAYEQYF

V gene: TRBV28
clone size: few
J gene: TRBJ1-2
CDR3 protein: CASSTTQGVHGYTF

V gene: TRBV11-2
clone size: few
J gene: TRBJ1-2
CDR3 protein: CASSLEEYGYTF

V gene: TRBV7-2
clone size: -
J gene: TRBJ2-5
CDR3 protein: CASSLAGHQETQYF

V gene: TRBV7-7
clone size: -
J gene: TRBJ2-3
CDR3 protein: CASSLYSTDTQYF

V gene: TRBV7-2
clone size: once
J gene: TRBJ2-3
CDR3 protein: CASSLVGGTDTQYF

V gene: TRBV29-1
clone size: -
J gene: TRBJ1-2
CDR3 protein: CSVAEGQGHYGYTF

V gene: TRBV28
clone size: few
J gene: TRBJ2-3
CDR3 protein: CASRLRGGTDTQYF

V gene: TRBV29-1
clone size: -
J gene: TRBJ1-5
CDR3 protein: CSVGQGLGQPQHF

V gene: TRBV7-9
clone size: medium-sized
J gene: TRBJ1-4
CDR3 protein: CASSEQDRGKLFF

V gene: TRBV30
clone size: -
J gene: TRBJ2-5
CDR3 protein: CAWSPGLAEQETQYF

V gene: TRBV4-1
clone size: -
J gene: TRBJ1-2
CDR3 protein: CASSQDTGYGYTF

V gene: TRBV28
clone size: few
J gene: TRBJ2-7
CDR3 protein: CASSGRGRYEQYF

V gene: TRBV19
clone size: few
J gene: TRBJ2-7
CDR3 protein: CASSIRDQGSDEQYF

V gene: TRBV10-3
clone size: -
J gene: TRBJ1-2
CDR3 protein: CAITGNYGYTF

V gene: TRBV7-9
clone size: few
J gene: TRBJ1-1
CDR3 protein: CASSFQEVNTEAFF

V gene: TRBV20-1
clone size: -
J gene: TRBJ1-1
CDR3 protein: CSARDAGEAFF

V gene: TRBV11-2
clone size: few
J gene: TRBJ2-5
CDR3 protein: CASSFSRGTGGQETQYF

V gene: TRBV18
clone size: -
J gene: TRBJ2-1
CDR3 protein: CASSPGTGGPEQFF

V gene: TRBV2
clone size: many
J gene: TRBJ2-7
CDR3 protein: CASSLGLATVYEQYF

V gene: TRBV11-2
clone size: -
J gene: TRBJ2-7
CDR3 protein: CASSPLRRLSYEQYF

V gene: TRBV7-2
clone size: -
J gene: TRBJ2-3
CDR3 protein: CASSSSGLGTDTQYF

V gene: TRBV11-2
clone size: -
J gene: TRBJ2-7
CDR3 protein: CASSLAASGASYEQYF

V gene: TRBV28
clone size: few
J gene: TRBJ2-1
CDR3 protein: CASGRTFSYNEQFF

V gene: TRBV28
clone size: few
J gene: TRBJ1-1
CDR3 protein: CASSLVWGNTEAFF

V gene: TRBV18
clone size: many
J gene: TRBJ2-3
CDR3 protein: CASSPTAGGFTDTQYF

V gene: TRBV7-2
clone size: -
J gene: TRBJ2-5
CDR3 protein: CASSPGPRGETQYF

V gene: TRBV28
clone size: many
J gene: TRBJ2-3
CDR3 protein: CASSSRETDTQYF

V gene: TRBV10-3
clone size: few
J gene: TRBJ1-2
CDR3 protein: CAISESEASYGYTF

V gene: TRBV5-1
clone size: -
J gene: TRBJ2-1
CDR3 protein: CASSRSGTLNDNEQFF

V gene: TRBV2
clone size: -
J gene: TRBJ1-2
CDR3 protein: CASSQVNYGYTF